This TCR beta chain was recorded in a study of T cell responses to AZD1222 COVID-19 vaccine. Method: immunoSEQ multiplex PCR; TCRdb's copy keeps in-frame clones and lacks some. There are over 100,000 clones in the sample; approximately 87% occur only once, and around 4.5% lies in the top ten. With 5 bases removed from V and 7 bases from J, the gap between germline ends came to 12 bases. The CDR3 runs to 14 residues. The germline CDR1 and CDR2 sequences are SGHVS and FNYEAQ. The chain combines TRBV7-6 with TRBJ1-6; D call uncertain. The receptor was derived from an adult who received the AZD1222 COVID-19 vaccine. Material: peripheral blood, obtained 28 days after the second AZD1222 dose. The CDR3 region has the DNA TGTGCCAGCAGCCTATTGTACGGAAATTCACCCCTCCACTTT. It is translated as CASSLLYGNSPLHF.